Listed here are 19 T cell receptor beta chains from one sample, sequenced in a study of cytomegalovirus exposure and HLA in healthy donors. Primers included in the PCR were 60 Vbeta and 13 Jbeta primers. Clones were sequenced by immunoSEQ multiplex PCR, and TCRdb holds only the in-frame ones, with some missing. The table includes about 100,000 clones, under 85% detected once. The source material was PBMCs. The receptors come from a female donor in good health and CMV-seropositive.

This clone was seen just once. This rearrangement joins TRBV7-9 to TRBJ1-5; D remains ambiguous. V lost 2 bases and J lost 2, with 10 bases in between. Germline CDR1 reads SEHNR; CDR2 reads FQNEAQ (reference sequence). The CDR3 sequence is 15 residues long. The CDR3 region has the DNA TGTGCCAGCAGCTTACGGGGAGGGCGCAATCAGCCCCAGCATTTT. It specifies CASSLRGGRNQPQHF.

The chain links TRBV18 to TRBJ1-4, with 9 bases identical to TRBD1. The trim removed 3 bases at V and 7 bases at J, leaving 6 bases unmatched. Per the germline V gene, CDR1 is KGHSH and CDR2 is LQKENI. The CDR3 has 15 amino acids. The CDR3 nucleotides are TGTGCCAGCTCACCTCGGGACAGGGACCGTGAAAAACTGTTTTTT. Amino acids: CASSPRDRDREKLFF.

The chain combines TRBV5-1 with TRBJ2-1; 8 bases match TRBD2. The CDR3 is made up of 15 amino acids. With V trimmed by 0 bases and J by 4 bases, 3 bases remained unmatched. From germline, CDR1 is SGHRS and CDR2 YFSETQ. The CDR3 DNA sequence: TGCGCCAGCAGCTTGGAGACGGGAGGGTACAATGAGCAGTTCTTC. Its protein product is CASSLETGGYNEQFF.

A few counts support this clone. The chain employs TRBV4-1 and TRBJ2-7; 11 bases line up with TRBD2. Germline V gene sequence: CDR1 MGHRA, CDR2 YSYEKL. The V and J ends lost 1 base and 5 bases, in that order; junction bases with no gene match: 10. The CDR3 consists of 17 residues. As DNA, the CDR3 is TGCGCCAGCAGCCAAGGCCGTTCTAGCGGGAGGACCGACGAGCAGTACTTC. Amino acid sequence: CASSQGRSSGRTDEQYF.

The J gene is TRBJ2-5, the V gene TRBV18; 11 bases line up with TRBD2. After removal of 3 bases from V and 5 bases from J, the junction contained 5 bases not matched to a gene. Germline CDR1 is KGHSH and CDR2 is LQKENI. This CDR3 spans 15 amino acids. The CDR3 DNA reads TGTGCCAGCTCACCGACTAGCGGGATTCGGGAGACCCAGTACTTC. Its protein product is CASSPTSGIRETQYF. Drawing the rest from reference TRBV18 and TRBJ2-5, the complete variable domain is NAGVMQNPRHLVRRRGQEARLRCSPMKGHSHVYWYRQLPEEGLKFMVYLQKENIIDESGMPKERFSAEFPKEGPSILRIQQVVRGDSAAYFCASSPTSGIRETQYFGPGTRLLVL.

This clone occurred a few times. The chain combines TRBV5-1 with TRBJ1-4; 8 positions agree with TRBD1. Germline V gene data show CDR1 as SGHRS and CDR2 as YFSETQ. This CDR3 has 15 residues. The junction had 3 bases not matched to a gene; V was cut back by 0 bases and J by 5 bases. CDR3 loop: CASSLVGTGNEKLFF. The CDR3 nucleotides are TGCGCCAGCAGCTTGGTCGGGACAGGCAATGAAAAACTGTTTTTT.

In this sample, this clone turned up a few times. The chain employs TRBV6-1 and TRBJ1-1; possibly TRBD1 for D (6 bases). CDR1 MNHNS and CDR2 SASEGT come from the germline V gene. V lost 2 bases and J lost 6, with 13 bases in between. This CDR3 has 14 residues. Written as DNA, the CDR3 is TGTGCCAGCAGTGAATCAGGGGATCCCGCTGAAGCTTTCTTT. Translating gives CASSESGDPAEAFF.

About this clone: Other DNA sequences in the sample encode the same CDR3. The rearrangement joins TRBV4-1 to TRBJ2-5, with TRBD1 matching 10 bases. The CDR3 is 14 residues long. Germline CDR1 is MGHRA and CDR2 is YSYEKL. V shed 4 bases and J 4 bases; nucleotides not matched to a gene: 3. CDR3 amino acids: CASSLRTGGETQYF. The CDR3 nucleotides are TGCGCCAGCAGCCTGCGGACAGGGGGAGAGACCCAGTACTTC.

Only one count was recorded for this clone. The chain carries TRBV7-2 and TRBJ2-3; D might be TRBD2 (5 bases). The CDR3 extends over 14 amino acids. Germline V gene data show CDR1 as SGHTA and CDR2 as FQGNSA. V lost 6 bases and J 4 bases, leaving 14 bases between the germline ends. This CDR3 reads CASSLTSSADTQYF. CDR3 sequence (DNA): TGTGCCAGCAGTTTAACTAGTTCCGCAGATACGCAGTATTTT.

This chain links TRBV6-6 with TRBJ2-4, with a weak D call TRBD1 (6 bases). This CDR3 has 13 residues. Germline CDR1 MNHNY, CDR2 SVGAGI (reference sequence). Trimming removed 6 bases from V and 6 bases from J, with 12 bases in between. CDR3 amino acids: CASSRTDRNIQYF. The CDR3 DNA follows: TGTGCCAGCAGCCGGACAGACCGAAACATTCAGTACTTC.

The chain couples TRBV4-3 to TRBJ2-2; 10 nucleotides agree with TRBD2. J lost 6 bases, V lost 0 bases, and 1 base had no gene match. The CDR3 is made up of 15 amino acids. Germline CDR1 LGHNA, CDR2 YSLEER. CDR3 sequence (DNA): TGCGCCAGCAGCCAAGATACTAGCGGGGCCGGGGAGCTGTTTTTT. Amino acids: CASSQDTSGAGELFF.

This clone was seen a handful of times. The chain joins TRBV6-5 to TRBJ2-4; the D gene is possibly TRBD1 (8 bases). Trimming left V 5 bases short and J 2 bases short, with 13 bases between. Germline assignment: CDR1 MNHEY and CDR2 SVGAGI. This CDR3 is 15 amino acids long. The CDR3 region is CASSTGGVSKNIQYF. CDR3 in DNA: TGTGCCAGCAGTACAGGGGGGGTCTCCAAAAACATTCAGTACTTC.

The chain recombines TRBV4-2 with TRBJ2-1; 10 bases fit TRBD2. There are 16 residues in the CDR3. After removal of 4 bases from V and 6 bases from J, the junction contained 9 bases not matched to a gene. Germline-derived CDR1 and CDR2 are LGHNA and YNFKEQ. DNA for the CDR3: TGTGCCAGCAGCCCTTCCTCAGCGGGAGGGCCCAATGAGCAGTTCTTC. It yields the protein CASSPSSAGGPNEQFF.

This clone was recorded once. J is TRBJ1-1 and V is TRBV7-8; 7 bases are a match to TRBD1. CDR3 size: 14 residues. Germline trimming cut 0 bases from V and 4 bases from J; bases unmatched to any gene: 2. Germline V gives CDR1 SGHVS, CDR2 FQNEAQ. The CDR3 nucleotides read TGTGCCAGCAGCTTAGCTCCAGGGGGCACTGAAGCTTTCTTT. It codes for CASSLAPGGTEAFF.

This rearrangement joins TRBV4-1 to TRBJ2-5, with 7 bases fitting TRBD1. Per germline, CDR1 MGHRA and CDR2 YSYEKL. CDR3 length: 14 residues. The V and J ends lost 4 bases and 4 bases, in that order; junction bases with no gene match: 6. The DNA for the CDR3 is TGCGCCAGCAGCCCGTCGGGACAGCGAGAGACCCAGTACTTC. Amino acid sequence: CASSPSGQRETQYF.

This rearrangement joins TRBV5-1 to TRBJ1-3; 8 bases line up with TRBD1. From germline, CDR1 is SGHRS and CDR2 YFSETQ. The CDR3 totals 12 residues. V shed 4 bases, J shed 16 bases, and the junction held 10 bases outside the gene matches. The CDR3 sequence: CASSPHSGQVYF. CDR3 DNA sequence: TGCGCCAGCAGCCCCCACTCGGGACAGGTGTATTTT.

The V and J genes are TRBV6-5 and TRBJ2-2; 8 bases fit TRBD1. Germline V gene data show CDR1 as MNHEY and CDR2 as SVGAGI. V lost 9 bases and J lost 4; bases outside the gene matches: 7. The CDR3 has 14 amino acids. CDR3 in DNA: TGTGCCAGTTACAGGGGGATTAGCACCGGGGAGCTGTTTTTT. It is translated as CASYRGISTGELFF.

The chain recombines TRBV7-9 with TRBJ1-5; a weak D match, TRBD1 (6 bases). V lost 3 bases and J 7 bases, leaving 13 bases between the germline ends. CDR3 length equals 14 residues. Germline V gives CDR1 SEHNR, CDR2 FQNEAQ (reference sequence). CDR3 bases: TGTGCCAGCAGCTTTGGGACAAGAGACCAGCCCCAGCATTTT. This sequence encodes CASSFGTRDQPQHF.

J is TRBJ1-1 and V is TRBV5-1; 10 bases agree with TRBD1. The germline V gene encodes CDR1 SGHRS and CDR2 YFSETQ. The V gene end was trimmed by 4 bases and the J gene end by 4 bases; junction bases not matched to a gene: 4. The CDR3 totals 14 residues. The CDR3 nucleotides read TGCGCCAGCAGCCCACGGACAGGGGGCACTGAAGCTTTCTTT. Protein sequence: CASSPRTGGTEAFF.